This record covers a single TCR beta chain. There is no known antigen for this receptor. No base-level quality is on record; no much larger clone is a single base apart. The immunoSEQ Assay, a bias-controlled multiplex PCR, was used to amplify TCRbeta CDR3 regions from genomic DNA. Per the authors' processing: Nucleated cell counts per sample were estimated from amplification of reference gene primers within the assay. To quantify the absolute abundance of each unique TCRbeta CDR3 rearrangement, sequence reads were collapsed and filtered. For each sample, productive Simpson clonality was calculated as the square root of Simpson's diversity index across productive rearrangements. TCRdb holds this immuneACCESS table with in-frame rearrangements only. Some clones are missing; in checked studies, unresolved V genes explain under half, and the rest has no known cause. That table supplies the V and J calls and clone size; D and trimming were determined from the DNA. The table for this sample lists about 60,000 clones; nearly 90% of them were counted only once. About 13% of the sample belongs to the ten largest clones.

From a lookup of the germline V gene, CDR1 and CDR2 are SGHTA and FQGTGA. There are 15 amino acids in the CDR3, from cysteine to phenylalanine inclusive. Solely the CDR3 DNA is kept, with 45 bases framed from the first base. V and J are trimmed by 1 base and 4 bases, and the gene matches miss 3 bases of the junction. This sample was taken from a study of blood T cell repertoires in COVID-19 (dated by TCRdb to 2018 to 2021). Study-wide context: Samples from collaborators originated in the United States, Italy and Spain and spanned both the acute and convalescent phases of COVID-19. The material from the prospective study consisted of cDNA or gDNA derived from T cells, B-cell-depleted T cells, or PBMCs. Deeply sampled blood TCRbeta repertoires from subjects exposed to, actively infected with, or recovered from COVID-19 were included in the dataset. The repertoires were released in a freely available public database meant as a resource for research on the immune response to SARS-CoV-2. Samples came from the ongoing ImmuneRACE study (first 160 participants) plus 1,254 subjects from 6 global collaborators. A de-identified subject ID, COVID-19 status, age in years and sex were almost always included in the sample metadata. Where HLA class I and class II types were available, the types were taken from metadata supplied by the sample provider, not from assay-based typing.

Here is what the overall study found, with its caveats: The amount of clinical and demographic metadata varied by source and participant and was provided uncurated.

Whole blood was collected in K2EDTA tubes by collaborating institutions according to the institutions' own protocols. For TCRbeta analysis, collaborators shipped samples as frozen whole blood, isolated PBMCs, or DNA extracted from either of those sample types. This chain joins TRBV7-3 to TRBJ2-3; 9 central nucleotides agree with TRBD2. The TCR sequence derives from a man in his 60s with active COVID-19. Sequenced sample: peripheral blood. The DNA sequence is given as TGTGCCAGCAGCTTAAGCGGGGGGGTAGCAGATACGCAGTATTTT. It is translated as CASSLSGGVADTQYF.